This entry concerns a single TCR beta chain. As yet, its antigen is unknown. This record comes from a study of T cells expressing NK-cell markers. TCRdb reprocessed the 5' RACE reads and reports one entry per CDR3 protein, with no DNA. The data include roughly 350,000 distinct CDR3 sequences; the top ten clones carry 4% to 6.5%. Study-wide points: Where a few donors were concerned, these clonotypes also led the CD3+CD56-NKG2C+ fraction. HCMV specificity of expanded NKG2C+ T cell clones remained unclear.

The sequence was collected from a man between 18 and 69 years old in good health. The sequenced sample consisted of blood T cells: a sorted CD56 or NKG2C T cell subset, CD4+ or CD8+ T cells, or bulk PBMC T cells (not recorded which).

The CDR3 sequence: CSASLGGLTSGANVLTF. This chain links TRBV20-1 with TRBJ2-6; TCRdb lists TRBD1, though no DNA is available to test this call. Germline loops: CDR1 DFQATT, CDR2 SNEGSKA (reference sequence). There are 17 residues in the CDR3.